These 3 T cell receptor beta chains originate from one sample sequenced in a study of T cell changes during pregnancy in multiple sclerosis. Data came from immunoSEQ multiplex PCR; TCRdb stores just in-frame clones and leaves some out. The sample comprises tens of thousands of clones, 92% of which are singletons, and about 2.5% rests with the top ten. This specimen was peripheral blood, taken in the first trimester of pregnancy. The receptors originated from a female donor with multiple sclerosis, enrolled in a pregnancy study.

This clone is labeled as medium-sized (0.01 to 0.1%). The chain links TRBV4-3 to TRBJ2-7, with a tentative D call TRBD2 (6 bases). Germline V gene sequence: CDR1 LGHNA, CDR2 YSLEER. The CDR3 length is 17 residues. The V end lost 4 bases, the J end lost 4 bases, and 23 bases lay between the germline ends. CDR3 protein: CASSPNTPEGRAYEQYF. CDR3 DNA sequence: TGCGCCAGCAGCCCGAACACTCCGGAGGGCCGTGCGTACGAGCAGTACTTC.

The CDR3 DNA sequence: TGTGCCAGCAGTTACTCTGGAGGGAGTCCCTACGAGCAGTACTTC. Translation: CASSYSGGSPYEQYF. The chain links TRBV6-5 to TRBJ2-7; tentatively, D is TRBD2 (6 bases). V was pared by 0 bases and J by 2 bases, with 11 bases between. The germline V gene has CDR1 MNHEY and CDR2 SVGAGI. This CDR3 is built from 15 residues.

The chain recombines TRBV4-2 with TRBJ2-3; 12 positions agree with TRBD2. J lost 2 bases, V lost 4 bases, and 4 bases had no gene match. The CDR3 has 16 residues. Germline CDR1 is LGHNA and CDR2 is YNFKEQ. The CDR3: CASSRRLAGDTDTQYF. For the CDR3, the DNA is TGTGCCAGCAGCCGCCGACTAGCGGGGGACACAGATACGCAGTATTTT.